These 9 T cell receptor beta chains came from one sample sequenced in a study of T cell repertoires in cytomegalovirus infection. Their antigens are not known. TCRdb processed the reads anew with MiXCR; each CDR3 protein has one entry. The data hold approximately 74,000 distinct CDR3 sequences, with around 37% observed a single time. Sequences were derived from CD8+ T cells from cultured PBMCs, sampled from culture after CMV antigen stimulation. All receptors derive from a human donor in good health (CMV status not recorded). Some clones in this sample may be carry-over from other donors' samples.

V is TRBV20-1 and J is TRBJ2-7; a weak D match, TRBD2 (6 bases). The length of the CDR3 is 15 residues. CDR1 and CDR2 (germline): DFQATT, SNEGSKA (reference sequence). Trimming left V 2 bases short and J 6 bases short, with 20 bases between. CDR3 nucleotides: TGCAGTGCTAGACTGGGGACGGGGGACGTCGGCGAGCAGTACTTC. The encoded protein is CSARLGTGDVGEQYF.

CDR3 residues: CASSAGVAAGNEQFF. The CDR3 region has the DNA TGTGCCAGCAGTGCGGGTGTAGCGGCTGGGAATGAGCAGTTCTTC. The chain links TRBV2 to TRBJ2-1; D is possibly TRBD2 (6 bases). The CDR3 runs 15 residues. Germline loops: CDR1 SNHLY, CDR2 FYNNEI. Between the trimmed V and J ends, which lost 4 bases and 7 bases, there was a span of 17 bases.

The gene calls are TRBV6-1 and TRBJ2-1; TRBD1 agrees at 12 bases. Germline assignment: CDR1 MNHNS and CDR2 SASEGT. CDR3 size: 18 residues. J lost 1 base, V lost 9 bases, and 13 bases had no gene match. The CDR3: CASTGQGANPTSYNEQFF. The CDR3 bases are TGTGCCAGTACGGGACAGGGGGCCAACCCCACATCCTACAATGAGCAGTTCTTC.

This clonotype was seen many times. This chain joins TRBV7-8 and TRBJ1-3, with D uncertain. This CDR3 spans 14 amino acids. Germline V gene lookup returns CDR1 SGHVS and CDR2 FQNEAQ. Trimming pared 4 bases from V and 8 bases from J, leaving 15 bases between. CDR3 bases: TGTGCCAGCAGCTCACCTATGGTTAGAGACACCATATATTTT. Its translation: CASSSPMVRDTIYF.

The V call is TRBV4-2, the J call TRBJ1-5; D gene uncertain. V lost 0 bases to trimming and J lost 0 bases, with 6 bases between them. Looked up from germline, CDR1 is LGHNA and CDR2 is YNFKEQ. The CDR3 spans 15 residues. The CDR3, as DNA: TGTGCCAGCAGCCAAGATTTAGCTAGCAATCAGCCCCAGCATTTT. Amino acids: CASSQDLASNQPQHF.

The genes are TRBV10-3 and TRBJ2-3, with 8 bases that match TRBD2. The CDR3 runs to 16 residues. Losses at the gene ends were 2 bases for V and 2 bases for J; bases not matched to a gene: 6. Germline V gives CDR1 ENHRY, CDR2 SYGVKD. DNA of the CDR3: TGTGCCATCAGTGAGCTTTGGCGGGGGGTCACAGATACGCAGTATTTT. Encoded protein: CAISELWRGVTDTQYF.

The rearrangement uses TRBV4-1 and TRBJ1-5, with 7 bases matching TRBD1. CDR3 length: 13 residues. CDR1 is MGHRA and CDR2 is YSYEKL in the germline V gene. J was trimmed by 4 bases and V by 8 bases; bases with no gene match: 5. CDR3 protein: CASGRGQNQPQHF. CDR3 bases: TGCGCCAGCGGCAGGGGACAGAATCAGCCCCAGCATTTT.

This clonotype was detected a few times. This chain joins TRBV15 and TRBJ1-2; D possibly corresponds to TRBD1 (5 bases). Trimming shortened V by 0 bases and J by 2 bases, and 13 bases separated the two germline ends. The CDR3 loop spans 16 amino acids. The V gene's germline CDR1 is LNHNV and CDR2 YYDKDF (reference sequence). The CDR3, as DNA: TGTGCCACCAGCAGAGACCCGGGGAGACAGAACTATGGCTACACCTTC. Amino acid sequence: CATSRDPGRQNYGYTF.

There are a few counts of this clonotype. V gene TRBV9 combines with J gene TRBJ2-1; 9 bases align to TRBD2. V shed 0 bases and J 3 bases; nucleotides not matched to a gene: 4. This CDR3 spans 16 amino acids. CDR1 and CDR2 (germline): SGDLS, YYNGEE. DNA of the CDR3: TGTGCCAGCAGCGTAGGCGATAGCGGGGGCTACAATGAGCAGTTCTTC. Translated, it gives CASSVGDSGGYNEQFF.